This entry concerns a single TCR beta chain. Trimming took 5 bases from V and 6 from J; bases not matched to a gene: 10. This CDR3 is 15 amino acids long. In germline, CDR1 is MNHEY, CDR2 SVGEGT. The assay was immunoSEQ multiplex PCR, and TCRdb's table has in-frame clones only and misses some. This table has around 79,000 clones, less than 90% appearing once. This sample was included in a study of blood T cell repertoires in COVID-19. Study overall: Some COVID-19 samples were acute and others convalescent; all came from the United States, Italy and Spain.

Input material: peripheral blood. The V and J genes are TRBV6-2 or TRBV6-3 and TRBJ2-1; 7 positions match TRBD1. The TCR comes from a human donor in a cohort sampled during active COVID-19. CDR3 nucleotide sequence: TGTGCCAGCAGTCCCACGCCACAGGGGATCAATGAGCAGTTCTTC. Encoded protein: CASSPTPQGINEQFF.